The clone carrying this TCR beta chain was seen just once. Its specificity is unknown. The entry originates in a study of shared clonotypes between healthy human individuals. Assay: immunoSEQ multiplex PCR; the TCRdb copy retains only in-frame clones and omits some. This table holds around 700,000 clones, roughly 78% found once. Study observations and caveats: Clonotype sharing across several donors was observed for 5% to 6.5% of naive CD4 clonotypes. Clonotype sharing levels among donors were expected to vary with sequencing depth. The study generally estimated greater richness for naive than memory subsets.

Germline-derived CDR1 and CDR2 are MGHDK and SYGVNS. CDR3 size: 16 residues. J lost 4 bases, V lost 1 base, and 5 bases had no gene match. CD4+ cells underwent separation, giving CD45RA+ naive and CD45RA-negative memory subsets. This clonotype was obtained from a woman in her 30s in good health. The chain is built from TRBV25-1 and TRBJ2-2, with 8 positions matching TRBD2. Sequencing used memory CD4+ T cells sorted from blood. Subset defined: CD45RA-negative fraction. CDR3 region: CASSESKLAATGELFF. The DNA for the CDR3 is TGTGCCAGCAGTGAATCAAAACTAGCGGCCACCGGGGAGCTGTTTTTT. Complete variable domain (other parts from reference TRBV25-1 and TRBJ2-2): EADIYQTPRYLVIGTGKKITLECSQTMGHDKMYWYQQDPGMELHLIHYSYGVNSTEKGDLSSESTVSRIRTEHFPLTLESARPSHTSQYLCASSESKLAATGELFFGEGSRLTVL.